The T cell receptor (beta chain) described here comes from a study of blood T cell repertoires in COVID-19 (dated by TCRdb to 2020 to 2022). In terms of the full investigation: Samples from collaborators originated in the United States, Italy and Spain and spanned both the acute and convalescent phases of COVID-19. The material from the prospective study consisted of cDNA or gDNA derived from T cells, B-cell-depleted T cells, or PBMCs. Where available, HLA class I and class II types were taken from metadata supplied by the sample provider and were not determined by assay-based typing. Deeply sampled blood TCRbeta repertoires from subjects exposed to, actively infected with, or recovered from COVID-19 were included in the dataset. The sample metadata nearly always contained a de-identified subject ID, COVID-19 status, age in years and sex. The repertoires were released in a freely available public database intended as a resource for research on the immune response to SARS-CoV-2. The samples were drawn from two sources: the first 160 participants of the ongoing ImmuneRACE study, and 1,000 to 1,500 subjects contributed by 6 global collaborators. What the work shows at the level of the full study, not this receptor alone: The amount of clinical and demographic metadata varied by source and participant and was provided uncurated.

Whole blood was collected in K2EDTA tubes by collaborating institutions according to the institutions' own protocols. Collaborator samples were shipped for TCRbeta analysis as frozen whole blood, isolated PBMCs, or DNA extracted from either sample type. From the cysteine through the phenylalanine, the CDR3 covers 15 amino acids. CDR3 DNA only is kept here, 45 bases in frame from base 1. Per the germline V gene, LGHNA is the CDR1 and YNFKEQ is the CDR2. Germline trimming: 0 bases from V, 4 bases from J; junction bases outside gene matches: 5. Points on this clone: Its antigen is currently not known. The sample holds no much larger clone one base away, and base qualities are not on file.

TCRbeta CDR3 regions were amplified from genomic DNA by means of the immunoSEQ Assay, a bias-controlled multiplex PCR. Processing in the source paper ran as follows. The number of nucleated cells in each sample was estimated by amplification of reference gene primers within the assay. To quantify the absolute abundance of each unique TCRbeta CDR3 rearrangement, sequence reads were collapsed and filtered. For each sample, productive Simpson clonality was calculated as the square root of Simpson's diversity index across productive rearrangements. Imported from immuneACCESS, the table was reduced by TCRdb to in-frame sequences with V and J called. These copies leave out some clones; in studies compared against another copy, an unresolved V gene accounts for under half, and the cause of the remainder is not known. That table is the source of V, J and clone size, and D and trimming were worked out from the DNA. Here the sample has under 140,000 clones; about 80% occur a single time. 3.8% of the sample belongs to the ten largest clones.

The rearrangement joined TRBV4-2 to TRBJ2-7; the central 8 bases match TRBD2. The receptor's source is a woman of 80 years or more with acute or convalescent COVID-19. Input material: peripheral blood. The nucleotide sequence is given as TGTGCCAGCAGCCAAGATCGCCAGCGGGAGTACGAGCAGTACTTC. It encodes CASSQDRQREYEQYF.